This T cell receptor (beta chain) was captured by sequencing in a study of blood T cells in healthy people across ages (dated by TCRdb to 2015 to 2017). A note on the overall study: In model experiments, template switching captured about one uniquely barcoded TCR beta cDNA molecule for every two T cells. The donors were split into four age groups: young (average about 16 years), middle-aged (over 35), aged (more than 60) and long-lived (over 75). Donors of different ages were randomly distributed across sequencing lanes to avoid experimental bias. Using the same blood draw, the study looked at two additional independent replicas of 1 million unique cDNA reads for two donors, one aged 18 to 29 and the other aged 80 or older. To track age-related changes in TCR beta repertoire diversity, the study relied on deep sequencing normalized with unique cDNA molecular identifiers. General conclusions and limits of the study: A strong correlation was found between observed TCR beta diversity and the percentage of naive T cells measured by flow cytometry. Conclusive comparison of naive and antigen-experienced compartments was prevented by the profiling of bulk unsorted PBMCs. Compared with the aged group, more naive CD4+ T cells, fewer expanded clones and increased TCR diversity were shown by the long-lived group, suggesting age selection. The CMV infection status of donors was not known, potentially confounding age-related changes in expanded clonotypes. Total diversity estimates from one million sequenced T cells were considered lower bounds and underestimates. Observed TCR beta diversity per million T cells fell roughly linearly with age, and a significant reduction was already apparent by age around 36.

The CDR3 contains 15 residues, cysteine and phenylalanine counted. Of the read, only the CDR3 DNA is kept; its 45 bases are in frame from base 1. V and J are truncated by 5 bases and 4 bases respectively, leaving an intervening sequence of 15 bases. The germline V gene yields SGHTA for CDR1 and FQGNSA for CDR2. This clonotype was observed at least ten times. Its cognate antigen has yet to be identified. No base qualities exist here, and no much larger clone lies one base off it. Donors were around 37 systemically healthy Caucasian individuals from Russia aged roughly 6 to 90 years. Ten milliliters of peripheral blood were drawn from each donor into EDTA-treated Vacutainer tubes. Ficoll-Paque density-gradient centrifugation was used to isolate PBMCs, with at least 6.5 million obtained per sample. Total RNA, at least 6 micrograms per sample, was extracted from PBMCs with Trizol reagent. For every donor, an aliquot of PBMCs went through flow cytometry to measure the percentages of naive CD45RAhigh/CD27high T cells.

Receptor libraries were prepared by 5' RACE. Sequencer: Illumina HiSeq 2500. The second PCR ran for about 6 to 12 cycles and used a J-beta primer mix along with a sample-barcoded 5' primer. A unique molecular identifier was introduced onto each TCR beta cDNA molecule by a template-switch 5' adaptor carrying 12 random nucleotides. Each sample yielded at least 3 million CDR3-containing paired-end reads. First-strand cDNA synthesis was performed from all RNA using the Mint cDNA synthesis kit, with priming by a TRBC-specific oligonucleotide. All cDNA was treated with uracil-DNA glycosylase and then went through a first 18-cycle PCR with the universal primers M1SS and BC2_uni_R. Per the authors' processing: For normalization, 1 million high-quality reads, each with a distinct molecular identifier, were randomly selected from each sample. Reads with shared molecular identifiers were discarded instead of being binned into consensus sequences. CDR3 identification, clonotype clustering and error correction used MiTCR with a Q25 quality threshold and the strictest error-elimination algorithm. A nonparametric unseen species model with Euler transformation was used to estimate lower-bound total TCR beta diversity. TCRdb trimmed the raw reads at Q25, called clones with MiXCR and kept productive beta chains. Rows merge per CDR3 protein into single entries with the most common DNA and genes. For this entry, the V and J calls and clone size follow TCRdb and not the study's own pipeline. This sample is represented by about 1.7 million distinct CDR3 sequences; roughly 28% of them were singletons. The top ten clonotypes cover 7.7% of the sample.

Sequencing was carried out using blood. The chain links TRBV7-2 with TRBJ2-4, with TRBD1 tentatively as D gene (5 bases match). This receptor was taken from a woman aged 30 to 39 in good health. The CDR3 amino acid sequence is: CASSPIGAKKNIQYF. The nucleotide sequence is given as TGTGCCAGCAGCCCGATTGGGGCTAAGAAAAACATTCAGTACTTC.